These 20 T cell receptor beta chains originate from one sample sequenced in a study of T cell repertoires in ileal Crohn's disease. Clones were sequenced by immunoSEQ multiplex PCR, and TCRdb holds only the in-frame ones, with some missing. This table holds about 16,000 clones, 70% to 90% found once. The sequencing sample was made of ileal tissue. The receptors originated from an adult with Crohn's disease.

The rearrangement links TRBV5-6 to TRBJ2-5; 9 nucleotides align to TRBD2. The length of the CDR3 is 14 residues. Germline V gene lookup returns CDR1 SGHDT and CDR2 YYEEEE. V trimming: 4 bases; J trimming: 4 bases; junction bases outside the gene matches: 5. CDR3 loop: CASSLGLALETQYF. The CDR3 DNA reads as TGTGCCAGCAGCCTCGGACTAGCGCTAGAGACCCAGTACTTC.

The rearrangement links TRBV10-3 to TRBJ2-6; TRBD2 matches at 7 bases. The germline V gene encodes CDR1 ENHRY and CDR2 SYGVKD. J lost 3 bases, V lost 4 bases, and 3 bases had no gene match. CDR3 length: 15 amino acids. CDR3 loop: CAISGGGSGANVLTF. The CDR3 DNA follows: TGTGCCATCAGTGGGGGGGGAAGTGGGGCCAACGTCCTGACTTTC.

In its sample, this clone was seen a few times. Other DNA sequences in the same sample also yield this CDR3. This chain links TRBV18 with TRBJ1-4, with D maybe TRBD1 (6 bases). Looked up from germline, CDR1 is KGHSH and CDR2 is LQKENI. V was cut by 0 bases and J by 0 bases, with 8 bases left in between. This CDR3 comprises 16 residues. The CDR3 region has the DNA TGTGCCAGCTCACCACCGGACAGCCCAACTAATGAAAAACTGTTTTTT. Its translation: CASSPPDSPTNEKLFF.

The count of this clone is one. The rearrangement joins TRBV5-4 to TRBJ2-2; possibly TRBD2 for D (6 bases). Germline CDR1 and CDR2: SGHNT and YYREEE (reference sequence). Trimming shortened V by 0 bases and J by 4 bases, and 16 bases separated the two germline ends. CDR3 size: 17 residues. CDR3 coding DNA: TGTGCCAGCAGCTTGGACGGGGGACGCCCCCCCACCGGGGAGCTGTTTTTT. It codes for CASSLDGGRPPTGELFF.

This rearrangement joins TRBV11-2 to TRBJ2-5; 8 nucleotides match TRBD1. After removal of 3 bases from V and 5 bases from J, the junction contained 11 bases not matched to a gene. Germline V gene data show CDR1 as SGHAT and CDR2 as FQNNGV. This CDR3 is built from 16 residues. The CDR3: CASSFGNTGGAETQYF. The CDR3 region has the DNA TGTGCCAGCAGCTTCGGTAATACAGGGGGTGCGGAGACCCAGTACTTC.

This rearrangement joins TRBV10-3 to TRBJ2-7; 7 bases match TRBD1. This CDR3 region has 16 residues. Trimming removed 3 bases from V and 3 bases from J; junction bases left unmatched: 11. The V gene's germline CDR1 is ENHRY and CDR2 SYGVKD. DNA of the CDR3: TGTGCCATCAGTGATTCCGGGACAGCCAATTTCTACGAGCAGTACTTC. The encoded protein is CAISDSGTANFYEQYF.

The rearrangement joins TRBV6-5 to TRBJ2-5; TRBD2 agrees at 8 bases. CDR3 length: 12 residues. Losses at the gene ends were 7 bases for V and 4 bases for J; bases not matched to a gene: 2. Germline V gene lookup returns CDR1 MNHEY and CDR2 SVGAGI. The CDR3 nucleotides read TGTGCCAGCAAGGCGGGGGGAGAGACCCAGTACTTC. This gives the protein CASKAGGETQYF.

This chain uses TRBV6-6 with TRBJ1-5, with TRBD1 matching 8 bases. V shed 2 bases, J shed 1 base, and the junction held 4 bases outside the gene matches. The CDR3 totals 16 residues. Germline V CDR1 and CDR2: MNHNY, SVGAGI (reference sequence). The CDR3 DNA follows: TGTGCCAGCAGTTACCAGGGGGCGGTAAGCAATCAGCCCCAGCATTTT. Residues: CASSYQGAVSNQPQHF.

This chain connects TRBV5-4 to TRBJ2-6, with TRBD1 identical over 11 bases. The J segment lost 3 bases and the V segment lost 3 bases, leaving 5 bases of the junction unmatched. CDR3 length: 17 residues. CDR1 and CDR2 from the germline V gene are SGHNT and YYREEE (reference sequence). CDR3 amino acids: CASSSGQGAGGANVLTF. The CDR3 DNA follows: TGTGCCAGCAGCTCCGGACAGGGGGCAGGTGGGGCCAACGTCCTGACTTTC.

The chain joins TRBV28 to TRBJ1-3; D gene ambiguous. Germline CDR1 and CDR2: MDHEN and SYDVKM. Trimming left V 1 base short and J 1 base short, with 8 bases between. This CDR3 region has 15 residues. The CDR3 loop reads CASSLLSSSGNTIYF. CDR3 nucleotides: TGTGCCAGCAGTTTATTATCGAGTTCTGGAAACACCATATATTTT. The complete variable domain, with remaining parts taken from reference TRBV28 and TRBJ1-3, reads DVKVTQSSRYLVKRTGEKVFLECVQDMDHENMFWYRQDPGLGLRLIYFSYDVKMKEKGDIPEGYSVSREKKERFSLILESASTNQTSMYLCASSLLSSSGNTIYFGEGSWLTVV.

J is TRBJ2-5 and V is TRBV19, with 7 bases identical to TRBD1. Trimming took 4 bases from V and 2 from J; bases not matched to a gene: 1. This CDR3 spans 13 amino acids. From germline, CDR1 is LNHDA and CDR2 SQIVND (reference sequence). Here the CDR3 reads CASSRDRQETQYF. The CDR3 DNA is TGTGCCAGTAGTAGGGACAGACAAGAGACCCAGTACTTC. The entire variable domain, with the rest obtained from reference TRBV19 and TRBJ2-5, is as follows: DGGITQSPKYLFRKEGQNVTLSCEQNLNHDAMYWYRQDPGQGLRLIYYSQIVNDFQKGDIAEGYSVSREKKESFPLTVTSAQKNPTAFYLCASSRDRQETQYFGPGTRLLVL.

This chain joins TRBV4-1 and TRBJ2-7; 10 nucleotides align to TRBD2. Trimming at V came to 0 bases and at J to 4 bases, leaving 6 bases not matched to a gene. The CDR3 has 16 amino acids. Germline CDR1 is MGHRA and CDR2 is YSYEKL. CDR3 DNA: TGCGCCAGCAGCCAAGAAGTACTAGCGGGAAATTACGAGCAGTACTTC. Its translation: CASSQEVLAGNYEQYF.

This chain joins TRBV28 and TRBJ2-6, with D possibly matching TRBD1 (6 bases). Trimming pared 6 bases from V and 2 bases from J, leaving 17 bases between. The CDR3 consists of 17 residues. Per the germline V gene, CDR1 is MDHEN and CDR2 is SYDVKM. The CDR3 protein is CASSPSQGNPGANVLTF. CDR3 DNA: TGTGCCAGCAGCCCGAGTCAGGGGAATCCTGGGGCCAACGTCCTGACTTTC.

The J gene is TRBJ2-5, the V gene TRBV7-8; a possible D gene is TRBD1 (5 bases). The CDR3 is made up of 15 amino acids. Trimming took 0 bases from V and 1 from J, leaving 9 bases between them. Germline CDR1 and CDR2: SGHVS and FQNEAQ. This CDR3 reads CASSLAWGPQETQYF. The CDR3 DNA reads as TGTGCCAGCAGCTTAGCCTGGGGCCCCCAAGAGACCCAGTACTTC.

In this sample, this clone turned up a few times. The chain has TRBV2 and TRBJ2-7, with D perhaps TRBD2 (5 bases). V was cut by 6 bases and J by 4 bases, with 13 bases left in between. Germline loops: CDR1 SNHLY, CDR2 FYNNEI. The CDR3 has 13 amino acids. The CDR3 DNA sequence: TGTGCCAGCAGCCCTGACTACACTTACGAGCAGTACTTC. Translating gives CASSPDYTYEQYF.

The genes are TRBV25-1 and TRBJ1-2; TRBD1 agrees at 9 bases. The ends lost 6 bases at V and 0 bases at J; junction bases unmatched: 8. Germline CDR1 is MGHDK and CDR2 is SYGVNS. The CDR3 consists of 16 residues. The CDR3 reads CASREDRGFSNYGYTF. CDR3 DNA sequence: TGTGCCAGCAGAGAGGACAGGGGTTTTTCTAACTATGGCTACACCTTC.

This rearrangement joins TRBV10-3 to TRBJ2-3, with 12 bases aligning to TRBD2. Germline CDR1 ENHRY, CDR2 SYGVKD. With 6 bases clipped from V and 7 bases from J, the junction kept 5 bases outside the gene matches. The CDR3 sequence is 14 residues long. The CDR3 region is CAISPTSGSHTQYF. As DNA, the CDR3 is TGTGCCATCAGCCCGACTAGCGGGAGCCATACGCAGTATTTT.

CDR3 loop: CASSPGETQYF. The CDR3, as DNA: TGTGCCAGTAGTCCCGGGGAGACCCAGTACTTC. This chain connects TRBV19 to TRBJ2-5, with D unclear. The CDR3 consists of 11 residues. V was trimmed by 5 bases and J by 5 bases, leaving 6 bases between them. Germline V gives CDR1 LNHDA, CDR2 SQIVND (reference sequence).

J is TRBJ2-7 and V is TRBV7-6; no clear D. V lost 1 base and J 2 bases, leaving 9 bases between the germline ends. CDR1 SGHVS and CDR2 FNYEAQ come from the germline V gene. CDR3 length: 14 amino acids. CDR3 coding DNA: TGTGCCAGCAGCTTAGGAGAAATACCCTACGAGCAGTACTTC. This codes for CASSLGEIPYEQYF.

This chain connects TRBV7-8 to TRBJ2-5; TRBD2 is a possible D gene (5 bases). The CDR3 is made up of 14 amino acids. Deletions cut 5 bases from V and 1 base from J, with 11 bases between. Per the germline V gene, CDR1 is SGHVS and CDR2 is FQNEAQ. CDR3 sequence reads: CASSRRQTQETQYF. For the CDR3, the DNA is TGTGCCAGCAGCCGGAGGCAGACCCAAGAGACCCAGTACTTC.